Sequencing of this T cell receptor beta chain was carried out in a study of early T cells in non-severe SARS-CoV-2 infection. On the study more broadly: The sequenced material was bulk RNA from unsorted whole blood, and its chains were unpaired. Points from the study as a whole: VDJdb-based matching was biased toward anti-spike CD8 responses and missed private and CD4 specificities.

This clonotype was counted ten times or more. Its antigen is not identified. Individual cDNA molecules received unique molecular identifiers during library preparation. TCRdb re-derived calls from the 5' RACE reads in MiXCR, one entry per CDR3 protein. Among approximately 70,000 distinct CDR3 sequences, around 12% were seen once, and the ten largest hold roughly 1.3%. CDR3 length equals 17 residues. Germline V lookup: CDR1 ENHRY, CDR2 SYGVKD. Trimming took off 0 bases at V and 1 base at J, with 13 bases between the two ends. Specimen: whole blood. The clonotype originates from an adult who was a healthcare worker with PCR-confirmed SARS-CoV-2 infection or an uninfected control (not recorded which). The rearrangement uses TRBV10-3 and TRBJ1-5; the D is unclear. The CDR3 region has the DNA TGTGCCATCAGTGAGTCAGCTTACGGGAACAGCAATCAGCCCCAGCATTTT. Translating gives CAISESAYGNSNQPQHF.